This passage covers 3 T cell receptor beta chains from one sample sequenced in a study of long-term antiretroviral therapy in people with HIV. An immunoSEQ assay, version v3.0, was performed at survey level. The assay was immunoSEQ multiplex PCR, and TCRdb's table has in-frame clones only and misses some. The sample records around 35,000 clones, approximately 97% being singletons. The material sequenced was unsorted PBMCs, taken 6.9 years after starting antiretroviral therapy. The receptor set was obtained from a man aged 25 to 40 with HIV.

The rearrangement joins TRBV19 to TRBJ1-6, with D tentatively TRBD1 (6 bases). Germline lookup yields CDR1 LNHDA and CDR2 SQIVND (reference sequence). Trimming removed 11 bases from V and 9 bases from J, with 20 bases in between. This CDR3 has 14 amino acids. CDR3 nucleotides: TGTGCCTCTAGGGGGGGACCCCAGGGTTCACCCCTCCACTTT. Translating it yields CASRGGPQGSPLHF.

The chain links TRBV19 to TRBJ2-1; TRBD1 might be the D (6 bases). From germline, CDR1 is LNHDA and CDR2 SQIVND (reference sequence). Trimming left V 6 bases short and J 9 bases short, with 9 bases between. There are 11 residues in the CDR3. CDR3 residues: CASRLGGEQFF. In nucleotides, the CDR3 is TGTGCCAGTAGACTAGGGGGTGAGCAGTTCTTC.

V is TRBV6-6 and J is TRBJ1-3, with TRBD1 matching 7 bases. V shed 6 bases and J 4 bases; nucleotides not matched to a gene: 6. The CDR3 contains 14 residues. Germline V gives CDR1 MNHNY, CDR2 SVGAGI (reference sequence). CDR3 residues: CASSLDRPGNTIYF. The DNA for the CDR3 is TGTGCCAGCAGCCTGGACAGGCCCGGAAACACCATATATTTT.